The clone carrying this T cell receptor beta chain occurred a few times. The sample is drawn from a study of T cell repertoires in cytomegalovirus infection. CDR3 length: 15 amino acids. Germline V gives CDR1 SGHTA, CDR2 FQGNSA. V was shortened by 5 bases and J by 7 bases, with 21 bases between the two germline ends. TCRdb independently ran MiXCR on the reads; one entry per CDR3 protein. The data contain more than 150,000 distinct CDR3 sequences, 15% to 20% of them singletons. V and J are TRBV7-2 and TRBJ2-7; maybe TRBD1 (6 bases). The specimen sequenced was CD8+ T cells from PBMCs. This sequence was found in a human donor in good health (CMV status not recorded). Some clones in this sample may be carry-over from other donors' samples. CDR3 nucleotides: TGTGCCAGCAGCCCCCGGGACACCACCCGAGGGGAGCAGTACTTC. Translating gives CASSPRDTTRGEQYF.